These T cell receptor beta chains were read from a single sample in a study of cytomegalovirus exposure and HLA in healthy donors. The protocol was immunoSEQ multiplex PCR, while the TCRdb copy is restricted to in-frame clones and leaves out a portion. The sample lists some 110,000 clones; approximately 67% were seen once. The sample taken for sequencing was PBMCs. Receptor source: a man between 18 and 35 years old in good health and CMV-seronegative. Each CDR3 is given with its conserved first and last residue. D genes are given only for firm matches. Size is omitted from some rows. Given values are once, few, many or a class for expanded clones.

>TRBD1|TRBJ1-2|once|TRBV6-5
CASSYRNQARGGYTF
TGTGCCAGCAGTTACCGTAACCAAGCCAGGGGGGGCTACACCTTC
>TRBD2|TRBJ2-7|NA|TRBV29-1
CSVETSGSSYEQYF
TGCAGCGTCGAGACTAGCGGAAGCTCCTACGAGCAGTACTTC
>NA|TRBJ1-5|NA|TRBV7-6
CASSLEGQVNQPQHF
TGTGCCAGCAGCTTAGAAGGCCAGGTCAATCAGCCCCAGCATTTT
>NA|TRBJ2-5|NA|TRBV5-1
CASSLTSLYTRSAYF
TGCGCCAGCAGCTTGACTAGCCTCTATACGAGATCTGCGTACTTC
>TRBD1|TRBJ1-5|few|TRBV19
CASSVLQGGYSNQPQHF
TGTGCCAGTAGTGTCTTACAGGGGGGATATAGCAATCAGCCCCAGCATTTT
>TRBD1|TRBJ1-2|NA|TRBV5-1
CASSLPDRVGAGYTF
TGCGCCAGCAGCTTGCCAGACAGGGTAGGCGCTGGCTACACCTTC
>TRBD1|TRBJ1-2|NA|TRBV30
CAWRGTFPGQGAIPILNYGYTF
TGTGCCTGGAGGGGCACATTCCCGGGACAGGGGGCGATTCCAATTCTTAACTACGGCTACACCTTC
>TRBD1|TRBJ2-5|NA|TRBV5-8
CASSGGQGFQETQYF
TGTGCCAGCAGCGGAGGACAGGGGTTCCAAGAGACCCAGTACTTC
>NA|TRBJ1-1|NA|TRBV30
CAAGVGGTEAFF
TGTGCCGCAGGGGTGGGAGGGACTGAAGCTTTCTTT
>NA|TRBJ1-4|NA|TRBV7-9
CASSTSARLEKLFF
TGTGCCAGCAGCACTTCAGCCAGACTAGAAAAACTGTTTTTT
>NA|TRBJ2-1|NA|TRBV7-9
CASSLGAGGLTNEQFF
TGTGCCAGCAGCTTAGGAGCAGGGGGGTTGACAAATGAGCAGTTCTTC
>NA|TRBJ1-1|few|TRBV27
CASSLEWGGTEAFF
TGTGCCAGCAGTTTAGAATGGGGAGGCACTGAAGCTTTCTTT
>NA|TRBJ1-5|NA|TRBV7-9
CASSTVLGGTQHF
TGTGCCAGCAGCACCGTTCTGGGGGGAACCCAGCATTTT
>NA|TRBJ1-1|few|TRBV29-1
CSVGALNTEAFF
TGCAGCGTTGGAGCACTGAACACTGAAGCTTTCTTT
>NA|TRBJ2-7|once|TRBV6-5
CASSSLIVYEQYF
TGTGCCAGCAGCTCCCTTATCGTATACGAGCAGTACTTC
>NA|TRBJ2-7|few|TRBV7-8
CASSLRAPRQQYF
TGTGCCAGCAGCTTGCGGGCCCCCCGTCAGCAGTACTTC
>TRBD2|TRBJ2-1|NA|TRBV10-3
CAISDKWTSGMGGNEQFF
TGTGCCATCAGCGACAAATGGACTAGCGGGATGGGCGGCAATGAGCAGTTCTTC
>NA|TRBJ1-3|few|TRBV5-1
CASWGDTGNTIYF
TGCGCCAGCTGGGGGGATACTGGAAACACCATATATTTT
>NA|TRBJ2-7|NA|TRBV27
CASSPRGSYEQYF
TGTGCCAGCAGTCCCCGGGGTTCCTACGAGCAGTACTTC
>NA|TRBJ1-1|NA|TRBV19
CASSISPTGNTEAFF
TGTGCCAGTAGTATCTCTCCTACAGGGAACACTGAAGCTTTCTTT
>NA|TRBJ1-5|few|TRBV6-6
CASSYITNQPQHF
TGTGCCAGCAGTTACATCACAAATCAGCCCCAGCATTTT
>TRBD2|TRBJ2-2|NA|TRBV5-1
CASSLGLAANTGELFF
TGCGCCAGCAGCTTGGGACTAGCAGCGAACACCGGGGAGCTGTTTTTT
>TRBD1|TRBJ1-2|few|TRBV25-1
CASSASGQEFYGYTF
TGTGCCAGCAGTGCCTCGGGACAGGAGTTCTATGGCTACACCTTC
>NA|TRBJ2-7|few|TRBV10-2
CASSDSVHEQYF
TGCGCCAGCAGTGACTCGGTCCACGAGCAGTACTTC